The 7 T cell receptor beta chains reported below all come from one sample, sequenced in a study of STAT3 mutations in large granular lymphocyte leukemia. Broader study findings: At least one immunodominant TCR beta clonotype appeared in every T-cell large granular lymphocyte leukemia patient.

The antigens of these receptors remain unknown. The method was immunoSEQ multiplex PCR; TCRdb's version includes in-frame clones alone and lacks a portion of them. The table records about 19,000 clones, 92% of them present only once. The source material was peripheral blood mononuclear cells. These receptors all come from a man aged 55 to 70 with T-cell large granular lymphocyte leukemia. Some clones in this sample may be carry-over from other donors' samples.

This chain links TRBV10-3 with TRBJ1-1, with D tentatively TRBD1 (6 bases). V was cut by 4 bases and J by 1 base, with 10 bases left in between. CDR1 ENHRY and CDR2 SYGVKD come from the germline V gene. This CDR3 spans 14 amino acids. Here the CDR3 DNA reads TGTGCCATCAGTGTCGGCAGGGGGAACACTGAAGCTTTCTTT. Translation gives CAISVGRGNTEAFF.

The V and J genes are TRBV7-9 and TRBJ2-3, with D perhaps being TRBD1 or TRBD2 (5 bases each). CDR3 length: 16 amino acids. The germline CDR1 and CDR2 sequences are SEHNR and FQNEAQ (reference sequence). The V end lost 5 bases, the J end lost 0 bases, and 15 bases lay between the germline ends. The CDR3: CASSKQRDGSTDTQYF. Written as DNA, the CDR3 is TGTGCCAGCAGCAAACAACGGGACGGGAGCACAGATACGCAGTATTTT. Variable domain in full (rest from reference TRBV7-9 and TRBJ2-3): DTGVSQNPRHKITKRGQNVTFRCDPISEHNRLYWYRQTLGQGPEFLTYFQNEAQLEKSRLLSDRFSAERPKGSFSTLEIQRTEQGDSAMYLCASSKQRDGSTDTQYFGPGTRLTVL.

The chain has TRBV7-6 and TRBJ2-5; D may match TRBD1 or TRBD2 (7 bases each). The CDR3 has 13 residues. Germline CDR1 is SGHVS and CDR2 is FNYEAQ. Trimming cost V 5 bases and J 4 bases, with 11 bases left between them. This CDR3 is CASSLRGGETQYF. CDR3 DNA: TGTGCCAGCAGCCTCAGGGGGGGAGAGACCCAGTACTTC. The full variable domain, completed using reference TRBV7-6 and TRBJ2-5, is GAGVSQSPRYKVTKRGQDVALRCDPISGHVSLYWYRQALGQGPEFLTYFNYEAQQDKSGLPNDRFSAERPEGSISTLTIQRTEQRDSAMYRCASSLRGGETQYFGPGTRLLVL.

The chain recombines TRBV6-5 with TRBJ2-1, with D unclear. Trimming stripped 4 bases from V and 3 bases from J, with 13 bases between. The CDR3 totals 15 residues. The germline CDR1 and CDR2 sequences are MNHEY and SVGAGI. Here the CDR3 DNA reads TGTGCCAGCAGTTGGAGACTTTCCCGCTACAATGAGCAGTTCTTC. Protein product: CASSWRLSRYNEQFF.

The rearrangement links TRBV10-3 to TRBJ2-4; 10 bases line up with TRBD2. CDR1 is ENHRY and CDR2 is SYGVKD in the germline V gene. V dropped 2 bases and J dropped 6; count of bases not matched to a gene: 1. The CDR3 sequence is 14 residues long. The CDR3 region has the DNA TGTGCCATCAGTGAGCCTAGCGGGAGAAACATTCAGTACTTC. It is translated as CAISEPSGRNIQYF.

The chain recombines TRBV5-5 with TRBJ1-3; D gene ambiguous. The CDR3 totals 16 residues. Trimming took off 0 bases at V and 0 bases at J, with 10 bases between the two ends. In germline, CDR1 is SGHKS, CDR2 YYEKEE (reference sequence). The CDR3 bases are TGTGCCAGCAGCTTGGTTGGCATCGACTCTGGAAACACCATATATTTT. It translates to CASSLVGIDSGNTIYF.

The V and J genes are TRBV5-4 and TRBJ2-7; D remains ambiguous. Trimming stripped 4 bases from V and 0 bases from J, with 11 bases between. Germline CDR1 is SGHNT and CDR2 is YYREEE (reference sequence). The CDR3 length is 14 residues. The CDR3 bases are TGTGCCAGCAGCCCCGCCCGCACCTCCTACGAGCAGTACTTC. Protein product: CASSPARTSYEQYF.